This TCR beta chain was sequenced for a study of blood T cell repertoires in COVID-19. Across the whole study: Acute and convalescent COVID-19 specimens originated in the United States, Italy and Spain. Sample material is recorded as cDNA or gDNA derived from T cells, B-cell-depleted T cells, or PBMCs.

TCRdb's table, derived via immunoSEQ multiplex PCR, lists solely in-frame clones and lacks some. The sample carries about 180,000 clones, approximately 80% recorded once. V was clipped by 5 bases and J by 4 bases, with 6 bases between them. The CDR3 length is 11 residues. Germline V lookup: CDR1 MDHEN, CDR2 SYDVKM. The chain uses TRBV28 and TRBJ2-7; no clear D gene. This clonotype was sampled from a woman in her 40s with COVID-19, enrolled during active disease. The specimen sequenced was peripheral blood. CDR3 bases: TGTGCCAGCAGTCCCCTATACGAGCAGTACTTC. It yields the protein CASSPLYEQYF.